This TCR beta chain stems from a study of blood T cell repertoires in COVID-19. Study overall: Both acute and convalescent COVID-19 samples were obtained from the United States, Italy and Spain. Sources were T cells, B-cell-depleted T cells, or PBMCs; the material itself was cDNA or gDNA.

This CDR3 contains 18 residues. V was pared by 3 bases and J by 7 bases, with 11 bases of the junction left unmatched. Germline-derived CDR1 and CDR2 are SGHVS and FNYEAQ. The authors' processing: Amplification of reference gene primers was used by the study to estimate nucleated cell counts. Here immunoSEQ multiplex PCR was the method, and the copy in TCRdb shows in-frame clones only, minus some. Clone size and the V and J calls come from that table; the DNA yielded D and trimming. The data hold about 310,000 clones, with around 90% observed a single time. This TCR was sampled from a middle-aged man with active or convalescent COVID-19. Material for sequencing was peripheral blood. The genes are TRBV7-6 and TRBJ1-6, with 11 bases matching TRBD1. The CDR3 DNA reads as TGTGCCAGCAGCTTGAGTGCGGGACAGGGGGTAATAAATTCACCCCTCCACTTT. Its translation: CASSLSAGQGVINSPLHF.